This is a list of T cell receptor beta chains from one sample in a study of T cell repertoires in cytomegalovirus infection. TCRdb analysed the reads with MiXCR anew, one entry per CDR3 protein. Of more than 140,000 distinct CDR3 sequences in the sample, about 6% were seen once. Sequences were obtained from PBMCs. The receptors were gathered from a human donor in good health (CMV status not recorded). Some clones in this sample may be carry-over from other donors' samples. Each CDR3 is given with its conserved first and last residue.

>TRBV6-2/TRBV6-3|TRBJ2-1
CASRSTSGGGYNEQFF
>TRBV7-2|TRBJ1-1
CASSVQGGVNTEAFF
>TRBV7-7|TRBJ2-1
CASSLGDRGNNEQFF
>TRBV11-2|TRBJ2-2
CASSFRGGAIAGELFF
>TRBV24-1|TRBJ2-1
CATGRASGVSNEQFF
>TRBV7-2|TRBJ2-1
CASSSRGGLYDYNEQFF
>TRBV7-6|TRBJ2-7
CASSRAQQGYEQYF
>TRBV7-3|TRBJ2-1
CASSRTGTNEQFF
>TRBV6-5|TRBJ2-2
CASSARATNTGELFF
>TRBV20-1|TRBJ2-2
CSARDTGELFF
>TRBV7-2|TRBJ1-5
CASSLHANQPQHF
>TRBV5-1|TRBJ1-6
CASSLVQGANSPLHF
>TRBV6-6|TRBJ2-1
CASRLGGPYNEQFF
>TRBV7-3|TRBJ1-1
CASSSGTTEAFF
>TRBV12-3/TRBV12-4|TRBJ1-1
CASSLEVALNTEAFF
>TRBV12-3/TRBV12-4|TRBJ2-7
CASSTGHSSYEQYF
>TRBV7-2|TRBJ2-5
CASSSREGGVETQYF
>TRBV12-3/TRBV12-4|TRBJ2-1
CASSPGTLRLHEQFF
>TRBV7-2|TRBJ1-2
CASSSYRDRVSGYGYTF
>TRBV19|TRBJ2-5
CASSKTPGLALETQYF
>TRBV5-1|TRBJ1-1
CASSFQGSRNTEAFF
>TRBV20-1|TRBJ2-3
CSANPGLATDTQYF
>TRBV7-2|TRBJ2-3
CASSRQIRGSTDTQYF
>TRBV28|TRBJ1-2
CASSSVWDGYTF
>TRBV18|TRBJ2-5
CASSFTLIIKETQYF
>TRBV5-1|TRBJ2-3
CASSLELSTDTQYF
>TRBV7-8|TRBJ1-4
CASSLDRAGREKLFF
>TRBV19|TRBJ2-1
CASTQGGLAYNEQFF
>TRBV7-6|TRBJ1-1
CASSPHRGVTEAFF
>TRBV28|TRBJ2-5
CATGGVLETQYF
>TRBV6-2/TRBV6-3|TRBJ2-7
CASSSDRDRAYEQYF
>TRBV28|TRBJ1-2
CASSKDTSYGYTF
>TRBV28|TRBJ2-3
CASSPTTSGGASTQYF
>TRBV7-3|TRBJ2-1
CASSLTSGGPSSYNEQFF
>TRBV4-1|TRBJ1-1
CASSLHRGRATEAFF
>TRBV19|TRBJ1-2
CASSITGAGPSGYTF
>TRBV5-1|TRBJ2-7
CASSGTGQSYEQYF
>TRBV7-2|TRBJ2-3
CASRYFRGVGDTQYF
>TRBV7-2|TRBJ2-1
CASSPLGNEQFF
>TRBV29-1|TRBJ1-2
CSVEGREGYTF
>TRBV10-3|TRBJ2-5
CAINPGTGGGSQYF
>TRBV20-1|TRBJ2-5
CSASPRGQQETQYF
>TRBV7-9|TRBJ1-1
CASSLALAGATEAFF
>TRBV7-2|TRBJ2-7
CASSPPNYEQYF